The 2 T cell receptor beta chains listed next were all sequenced from one sample in a study of blood T cells in healthy people across ages. The authors ran a second PCR of about 6 to 11 cycles using a sample-barcoded 5' primer and a J-beta primer mix. Each CDR3 protein gets one entry after TCRdb re-called the 5' RACE reads with MiXCR. This sample has about 680,000 distinct CDR3 sequences, with around half found just once. The sequenced sample consisted of blood. The source of these receptors is an older woman in good health.

The chain joins TRBV20-1 to TRBJ2-4; no clear D. The J call may be in error: the DNA end matches TRBJ2-5 better. This CDR3 spans 14 amino acids. Looked up from germline, CDR1 is DFQATT and CDR2 is SNEGSKA (reference sequence). CDR3 nucleotide sequence: TGCAGTGCTAGAGATGACATTTTACAGGAGACCCAGTACTTC. Translation gives CSARDDILQETQYF.

The count of this clonotype is one. This sequence joins TRBV2 and TRBJ2-1; 12 bases are a match to TRBD2. CDR3 length equals 15 residues. Per germline, CDR1 SNHLY and CDR2 FYNNEI. V dropped 5 bases and J dropped 8; count of bases not matched to a gene: 7. CDR3 nucleotides: TGTGCCAGCAGTCCCGGACTAGCGGGATTGGATGAGCAGTTCTTC. Translating gives CASSPGLAGLDEQFF.